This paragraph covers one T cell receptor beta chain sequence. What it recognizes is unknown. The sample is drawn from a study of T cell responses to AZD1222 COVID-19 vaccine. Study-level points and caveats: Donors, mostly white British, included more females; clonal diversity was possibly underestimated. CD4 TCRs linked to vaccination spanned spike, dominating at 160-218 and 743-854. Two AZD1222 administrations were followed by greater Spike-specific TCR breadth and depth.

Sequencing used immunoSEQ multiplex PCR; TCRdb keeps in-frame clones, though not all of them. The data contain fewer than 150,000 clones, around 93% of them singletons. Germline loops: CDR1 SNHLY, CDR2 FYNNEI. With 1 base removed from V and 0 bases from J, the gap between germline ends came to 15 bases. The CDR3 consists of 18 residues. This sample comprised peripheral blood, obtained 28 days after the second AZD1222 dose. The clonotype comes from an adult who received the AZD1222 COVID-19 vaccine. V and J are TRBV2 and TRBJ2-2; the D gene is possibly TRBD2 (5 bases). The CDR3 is CASSEEVTRRANTGELFF. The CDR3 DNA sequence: TGTGCCAGCAGTGAAGAGGTAACTAGGAGAGCGAACACCGGGGAGCTGTTTTTT.